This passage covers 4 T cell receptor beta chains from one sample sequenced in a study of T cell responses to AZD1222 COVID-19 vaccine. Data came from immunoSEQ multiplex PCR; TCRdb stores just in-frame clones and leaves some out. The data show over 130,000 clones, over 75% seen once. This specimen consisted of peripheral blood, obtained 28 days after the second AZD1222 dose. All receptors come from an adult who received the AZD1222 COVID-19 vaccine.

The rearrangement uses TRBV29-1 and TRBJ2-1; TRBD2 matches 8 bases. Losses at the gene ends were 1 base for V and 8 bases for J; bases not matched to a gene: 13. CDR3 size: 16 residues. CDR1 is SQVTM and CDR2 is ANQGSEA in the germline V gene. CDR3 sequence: CSVEGISGTREDEQFF. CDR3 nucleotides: TGCAGCGTTGAAGGAATATCGGGGACTAGGGAGGATGAGCAGTTCTTC.

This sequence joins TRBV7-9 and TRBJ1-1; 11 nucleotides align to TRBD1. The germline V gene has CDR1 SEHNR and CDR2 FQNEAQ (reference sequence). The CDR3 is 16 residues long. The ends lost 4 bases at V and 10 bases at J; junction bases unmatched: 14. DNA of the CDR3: TGTGCCAGCAGCTCCTCGGACGGTGGGACAGGGGGATTAGCTTTCTTT. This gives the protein CASSSSDGGTGGLAFF.

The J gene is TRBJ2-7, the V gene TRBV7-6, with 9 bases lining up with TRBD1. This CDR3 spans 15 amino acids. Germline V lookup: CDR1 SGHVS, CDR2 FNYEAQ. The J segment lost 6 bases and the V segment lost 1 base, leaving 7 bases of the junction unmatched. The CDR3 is CASSLGAQGAFEQYF. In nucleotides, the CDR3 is TGTGCCAGCAGCTTAGGCGCACAGGGGGCATTCGAGCAGTACTTC.

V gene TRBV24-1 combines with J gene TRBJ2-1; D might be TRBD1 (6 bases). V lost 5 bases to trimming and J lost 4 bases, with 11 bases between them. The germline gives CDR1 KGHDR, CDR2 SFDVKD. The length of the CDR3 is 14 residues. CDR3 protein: CATSAGQGYNEQFF. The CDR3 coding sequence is TGTGCCACCAGTGCGGGACAAGGATACAATGAGCAGTTCTTC.